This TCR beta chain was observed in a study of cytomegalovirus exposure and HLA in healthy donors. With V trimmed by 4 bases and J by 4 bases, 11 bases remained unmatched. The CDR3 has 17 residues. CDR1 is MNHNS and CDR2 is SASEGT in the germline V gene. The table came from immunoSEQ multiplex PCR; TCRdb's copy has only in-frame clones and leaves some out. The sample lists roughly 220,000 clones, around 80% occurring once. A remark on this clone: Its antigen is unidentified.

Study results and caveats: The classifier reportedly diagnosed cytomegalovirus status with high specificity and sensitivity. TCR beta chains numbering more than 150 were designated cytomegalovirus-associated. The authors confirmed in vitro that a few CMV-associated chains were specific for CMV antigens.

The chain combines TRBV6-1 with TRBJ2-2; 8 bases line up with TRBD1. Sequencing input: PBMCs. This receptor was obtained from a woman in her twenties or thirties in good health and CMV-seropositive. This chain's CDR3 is CASSAATGAGFTGELFF. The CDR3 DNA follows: TGTGCCAGCAGTGCAGCGACAGGGGCCGGCTTCACCGGGGAGCTGTTTTTT.